A selection of T cell receptor beta chains follows, all from one sample in a study of human T cells and chemical hapten exposure. TCRdb reprocessed the RACE reads with MiXCR, giving one entry per CDR3 protein. The sample contains about 100,000 distinct CDR3 sequences, approximately 9.9% of which appear only once. Sequencing was performed on whole blood, taken in connection with sensitization to the hapten diphenylcyclopropenone (DPC). Every receptor here comes from a woman aged 40 to 50 with alopecia areata. Some clones in this sample may be carry-over from other donors' samples. Each CDR3 is given with its conserved first and last residue. The D gene is left open where the match is weak. The size of a clone is reported for some rows only, either as once, few or many, or as a class for expanded clones.

clone_size	v_call	d_call	j_call	cdr3_aa	cdr3_nt
many	TRBV7-2	.	TRBJ2-1	CASSLVVNEQFF	TGTGCCAGCAGCTTAGTGGTAAATGAGCAGTTCTTC
.	TRBV11-2	TRBD2	TRBJ2-1	CASSEPVLGAGGSYNEQFF	TGTGCCAGCAGCGAACCCGTCCTTGGGGCGGGAGGGTCCTACAATGAGCAGTTCTTC
few	TRBV11-2	.	TRBJ2-4	CASSLEFTRLAKNIQYF	TGTGCCAGCAGCTTAGAGTTTACAAGACTAGCCAAAAACATTCAGTACTTC
.	TRBV20-1	.	TRBJ2-7	CSASPPSVYEQYF	TGCAGTGCTAGCCCCCCTAGCGTCTACGAGCAGTACTTC
many	TRBV7-2	TRBD1	TRBJ2-3	CASSSIQGGTDTQYF	TGTGCCAGCAGCTCAATACAGGGGGGCACAGATACGCAGTATTTT
few	TRBV20-1	.	TRBJ2-6	CSASFRTPGANVLTF	TGCAGTGCTAGTTTCAGGACCCCTGGGGCCAACGTCCTGACTTTC
many	TRBV9	.	TRBJ2-5	CASSTTDTKGETQYF	TGTGCCAGCAGCACAACGGACACCAAGGGGGAGACCCAGTACTTC
.	TRBV19	.	TRBJ2-3	CASSPGTRRTDTQYF	TGTGCCAGTAGTCCAGGGACCCGCAGGACAGATACGCAGTATTTT
many	TRBV19	.	TRBJ1-5	CASSILGTANNQPQHF	TGTGCCAGTAGTATCTTGGGAACGGCCAACAATCAGCCCCAGCATTTT
.	TRBV9	.	TRBJ2-4	CASSLSLGDIQYF	TGTGCCAGCAGCTTATCTCTGGGAGACATTCAGTACTTC
.	TRBV19	.	TRBJ2-2	CASTWAPNTGELFF	TGTGCCAGCACATGGGCGCCGAACACCGGGGAGCTGTTTTTT
many	TRBV28	TRBD1	TRBJ2-2	CASSLWGQGTGELFF	TGTGCCAGCAGTTTATGGGGACAGGGGACCGGGGAGCTGTTTTTT
few	TRBV10-3	.	TRBJ2-4	CAISDHRGLAKNIQYF	TGTGCCATCAGTGATCACAGGGGACTAGCCAAAAACATTCAGTACTTC
.	TRBV4-3	.	TRBJ1-5	CASSQDGSSNQPQHF	TGCGCCAGCAGCCAAGATGGCAGTAGCAATCAGCCCCAGCATTTT
.	TRBV27	.	TRBJ1-1	CASSLGMGRAFF	TGTGCCAGCAGTTTAGGTATGGGGCGAGCTTTCTTT
few	TRBV27	.	TRBJ1-4	CASSSAGRGATNEKLFF	TGTGCCAGCAGCTCCGCGGGACGGGGGGCAACTAATGAAAAACTGTTTTTT
many	TRBV5-1	.	TRBJ1-1	CASSLVAVRGYTEAFF	TGCGCCAGCAGCTTGGTGGCAGTTCGGGGGTACACTGAAGCTTTCTTT
few	TRBV3-1	.	TRBJ1-2	CASSQEVLRGYTF	TGTGCCAGCAGCCAAGAGGTCTTGAGGGGTTACACCTTC
many	TRBV9	.	TRBJ2-6	CASSETVGTSPSGANVLTF	TGTGCCAGCAGCGAAACTGTCGGGACGTCGCCCTCTGGGGCCAACGTCCTGACTTTC
many	TRBV12-3/TRBV12-4	.	TRBJ1-1	CASSLKSLMNTEAFF	TGTGCCAGCAGTTTAAAAAGCCTCATGAACACTGAAGCTTTCTTT
many	TRBV4-1	.	TRBJ1-4	CASSQERGVREKLFF	TGCGCCAGCAGCCAAGAAAGGGGGGTTCGTGAAAAACTGTTTTTT
many	TRBV7-2	.	TRBJ2-2	CASSSRATGELFF	TGTGCCAGCAGCAGCAGGGCTACCGGGGAGCTGTTTTTT
.	TRBV7-2	.	TRBJ2-3	CASSARLVGTDTQYF	TGTGCCAGCAGCGCCCGACTAGTAGGCACAGATACGCAGTATTTT
many	TRBV4-1	TRBD1	TRBJ1-5	CASSQEGQGGSNQPQHF	TGCGCCAGCAGCCAAGAGGGACAGGGGGGTAGCAATCAGCCCCAGCATTTT
many	TRBV7-2	.	TRBJ2-4	CASSPPGGRGAKNIQYF	TGTGCCAGCAGCCCGCCGGGCGGCAGGGGAGCCAAAAACATTCAGTACTTC
many	TRBV6-6	.	TRBJ2-7	CASRPPATGGNEQYF	TGTGCCAGCAGACCACCGGCGACAGGCGGTAATGAGCAGTACTTC
few	TRBV19	.	TRBJ1-5	CASSGVWNQPQHF	TGTGCCAGTAGTGGGGTTTGGAATCAGCCCCAGCATTTT
many	TRBV7-9	.	TRBJ2-5	CASSLETQYF	TGTGCCAGCAGTTTGGAGACCCAGTACTTC
many	TRBV7-2	TRBD1	TRBJ2-5	CASSLGATGGQETQYF	TGTGCCAGCAGCTTGGGAGCTACAGGGGGCCAGGAGACCCAGTACTTC
.	TRBV5-5	.	TRBJ2-2	CASGPAHRGTNTGELFF	TGTGCCAGCGGCCCGGCACACCGGGGAACGAACACCGGGGAGCTGTTTTTT
once	TRBV6-1	.	TRBJ1-2	CASSEGSTPMGGYTF	TGTGCCAGCAGTGAAGGCTCGACCCCGATGGGTGGCTACACCTTC
many	TRBV12-3/TRBV12-4	.	TRBJ1-1	CASTVDRLNTEAFF	TGTGCCAGCACCGTGGACAGACTGAACACTGAAGCTTTCTTT
many	TRBV4-3	.	TRBJ2-7	CASSQVWGAPYEQYF	TGCGCCAGCAGCCAGGTGTGGGGGGCCCCCTACGAGCAGTACTTC
.	TRBV5-1	TRBD1	TRBJ2-7	CASSFTGQGTYEQYF	TGCGCCAGCAGCTTCACGGGACAGGGGACCTACGAGCAGTACTTC
few	TRBV3-1	.	TRBJ2-3	CASSLRTRSPDTQYF	TGTGCCAGCAGCCTAAGGACGAGGTCTCCAGATACGCAGTATTTT